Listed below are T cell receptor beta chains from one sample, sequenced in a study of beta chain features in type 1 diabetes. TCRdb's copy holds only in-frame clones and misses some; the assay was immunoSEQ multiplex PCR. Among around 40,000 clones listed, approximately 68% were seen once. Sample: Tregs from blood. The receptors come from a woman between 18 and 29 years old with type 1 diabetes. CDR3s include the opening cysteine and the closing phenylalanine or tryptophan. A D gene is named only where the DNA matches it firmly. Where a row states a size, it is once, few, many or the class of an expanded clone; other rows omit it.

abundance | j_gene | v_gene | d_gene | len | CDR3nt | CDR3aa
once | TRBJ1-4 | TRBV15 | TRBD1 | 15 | TGTGCCACCAGCGCGTCCGGGACAGCGATTGAAAAACTGTTTTTT | CATSASGTAIEKLFF
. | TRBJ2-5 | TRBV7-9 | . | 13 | TGTGCCAGCAGTCTAAGGGGTGGAGAGACCCAGTACTTC | CASSLRGGETQYF
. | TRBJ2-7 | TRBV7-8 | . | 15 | TGTGCCAGCAGCTTAGGTCTAGCGCTCTCCTACGAGCAGTACTTC | CASSLGLALSYEQYF
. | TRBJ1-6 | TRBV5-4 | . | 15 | TGTGCCAGCAGCCTACTGGGAGCCTATAATTCACCCCTCCACTTT | CASSLLGAYNSPLHF
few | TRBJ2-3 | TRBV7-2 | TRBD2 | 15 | TGTGCCAGCAGCCTTTCTAGCGGGGGGCGAGATACGCAGTATTTT | CASSLSSGGRDTQYF
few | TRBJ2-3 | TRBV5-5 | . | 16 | TGTGCCAGCAGACGAGCCGGGGGTAATAGGACAGATACGCAGTATTTT | CASRRAGGNRTDTQYF
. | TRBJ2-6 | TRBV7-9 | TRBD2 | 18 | TGTGCCAGCAGCCTACCGACTAGCGTCGGCTCTGGGGCCAACGTCCTGACTTTC | CASSLPTSVGSGANVLTF
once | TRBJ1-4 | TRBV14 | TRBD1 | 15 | TGTGCCAGCAGCCCTGGACAGGGTTGGAATGAAAAACTGTTTTTT | CASSPGQGWNEKLFF
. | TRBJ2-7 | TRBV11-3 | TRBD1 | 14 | TGTGCCAGCAGCCTCATACAGGGGGCCTACGAGCAGTACTTC | CASSLIQGAYEQYF
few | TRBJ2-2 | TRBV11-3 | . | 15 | TGTGCCAGCAGCTTAGAGGGCAGGGGACCCGGGGAGCTGTTTTTT | CASSLEGRGPGELFF
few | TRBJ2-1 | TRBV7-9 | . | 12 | TGTGCCAGTGAACAGGGAATCGATGAGCAGTTCTTC | CASEQGIDEQFF
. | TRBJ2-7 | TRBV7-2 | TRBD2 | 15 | TGTGCCAGCAGTATTAGCGGGAGGGCTCACCTCGAGCAGTACTTC | CASSISGRAHLEQYF
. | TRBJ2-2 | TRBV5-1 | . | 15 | TGCGCCAGCAGTTGGGGCAGCCCGAACACCGGGGAGCTGTTTTTT | CASSWGSPNTGELFF
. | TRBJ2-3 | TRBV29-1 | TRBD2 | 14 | TGCAGCGCCGCGGGACTAGCGGGGGGAGATACGCAGTATTTT | CSAAGLAGGDTQYF
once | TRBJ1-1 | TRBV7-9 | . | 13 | TGTGCCAGCAGCTTCAGGGGAAACACTGAAGCTTTCTTT | CASSFRGNTEAFF
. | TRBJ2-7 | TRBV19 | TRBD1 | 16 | TGTGCCAGTAGTCCAAGGACAGGTAAAGGTTCCTACGAGCAGTACTTC | CASSPRTGKGSYEQYF
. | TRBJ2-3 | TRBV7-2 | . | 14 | TGTGCCAGCAGCTTAGCGGGGGCCCGGGATACGCAGTATTTT | CASSLAGARDTQYF
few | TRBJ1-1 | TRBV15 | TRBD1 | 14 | TGTGCCACCAGCCAAGACAGGGCGGGCACTGAAGCTTTCTTT | CATSQDRAGTEAFF
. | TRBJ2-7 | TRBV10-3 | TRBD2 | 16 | TGTGCCATCAGTGAACCGAGCGGGAGGGCCCTCTACGAGCAGTACTTC | CAISEPSGRALYEQYF